The clone carrying this T cell receptor beta chain was seen repeatedly, ten times or more. The record originates from a study of neurological immune-mediated disorders. With V trimmed by 3 bases and J by 4 bases, 5 bases remained unmatched. Germline V CDR1 and CDR2: DFQATT, SNEGSKA (reference sequence). CDR3 size: 13 residues. Via MiXCR, TCRdb re-called the 5' RACE reads, giving one row per CDR3 protein. The sample shows fewer than 80,000 distinct CDR3 sequences, 5.2% of them seen only once. The chain employs TRBV20-1 and TRBJ1-1; 7 bases line up with TRBD1. Sequenced sample: PBMCs. This sequence was found in a woman aged 25 to 39 with multiple sclerosis. The CDR3 DNA reads as TGCAGTGCTAGCCTCAACAGGGGCACTGAAGCTTTCTTT. Protein product: CSASLNRGTEAFF.